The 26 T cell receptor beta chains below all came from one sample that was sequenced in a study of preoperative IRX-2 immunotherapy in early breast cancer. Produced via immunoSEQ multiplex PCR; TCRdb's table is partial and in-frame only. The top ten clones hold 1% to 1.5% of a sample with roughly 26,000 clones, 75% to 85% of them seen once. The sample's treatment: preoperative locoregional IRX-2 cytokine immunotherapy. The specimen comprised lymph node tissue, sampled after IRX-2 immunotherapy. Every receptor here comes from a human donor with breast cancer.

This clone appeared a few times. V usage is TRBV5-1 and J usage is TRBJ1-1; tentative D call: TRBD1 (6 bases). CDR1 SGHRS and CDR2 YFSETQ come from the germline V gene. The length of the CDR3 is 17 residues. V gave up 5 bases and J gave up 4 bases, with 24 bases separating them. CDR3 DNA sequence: TGCGCCAGCAGGGCCATTGGGACCCCACAGGGTTCCACTGAAGCTTTCTTT. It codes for CASRAIGTPQGSTEAFF.

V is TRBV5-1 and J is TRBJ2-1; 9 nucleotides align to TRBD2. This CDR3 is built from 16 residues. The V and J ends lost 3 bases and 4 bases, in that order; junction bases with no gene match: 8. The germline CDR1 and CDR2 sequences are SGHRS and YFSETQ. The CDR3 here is CASSWESGGPYNEQFF. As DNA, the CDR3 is TGCGCCAGCAGCTGGGAAAGCGGGGGGCCTTACAATGAGCAGTTCTTC.

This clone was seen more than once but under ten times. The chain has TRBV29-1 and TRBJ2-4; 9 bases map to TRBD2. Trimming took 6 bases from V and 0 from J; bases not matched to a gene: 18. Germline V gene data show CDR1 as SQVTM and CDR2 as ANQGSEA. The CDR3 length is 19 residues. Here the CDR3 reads CSVGVGGRIAGVAKNIQYF. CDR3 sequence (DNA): TGCAGCGTCGGAGTGGGGGGTAGAATAGCGGGAGTAGCCAAAAACATTCAGTACTTC.

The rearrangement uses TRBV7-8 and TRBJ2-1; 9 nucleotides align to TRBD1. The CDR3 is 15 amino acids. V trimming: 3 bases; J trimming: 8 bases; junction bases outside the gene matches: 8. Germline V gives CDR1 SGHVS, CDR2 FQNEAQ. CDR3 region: CASSFGTGLTDEQFF. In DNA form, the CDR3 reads TGTGCCAGCAGCTTTGGGACAGGGCTTACCGATGAGCAGTTCTTC.

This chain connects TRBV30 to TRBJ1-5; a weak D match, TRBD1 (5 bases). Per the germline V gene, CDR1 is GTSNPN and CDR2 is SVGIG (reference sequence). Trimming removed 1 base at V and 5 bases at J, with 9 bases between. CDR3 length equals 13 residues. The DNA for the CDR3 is TGTGCCTGGAGTGGCACGGGGGATCAGCCCCAGCATTTT. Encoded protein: CAWSGTGDQPQHF.

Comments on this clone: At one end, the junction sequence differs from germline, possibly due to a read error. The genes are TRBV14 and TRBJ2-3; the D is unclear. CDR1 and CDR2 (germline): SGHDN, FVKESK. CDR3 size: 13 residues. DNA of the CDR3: TGTGCCTGCAGCCAAGCCGCCACAGATACGCAGTATTTT. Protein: CACSQAATDTQYF.

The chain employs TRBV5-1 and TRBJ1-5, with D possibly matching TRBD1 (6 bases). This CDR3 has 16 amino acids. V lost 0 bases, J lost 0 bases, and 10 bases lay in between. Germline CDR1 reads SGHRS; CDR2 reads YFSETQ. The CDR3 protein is CASSLGTAYSNQPQHF. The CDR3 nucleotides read TGCGCCAGCAGCTTGGGGACAGCATATAGCAATCAGCCCCAGCATTTT.

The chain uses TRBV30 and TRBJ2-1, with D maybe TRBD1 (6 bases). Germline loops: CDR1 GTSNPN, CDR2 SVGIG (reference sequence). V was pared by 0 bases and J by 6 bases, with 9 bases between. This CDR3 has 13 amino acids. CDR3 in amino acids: CAWSVQGVNEQFF. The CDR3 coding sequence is TGTGCCTGGAGTGTACAGGGAGTCAATGAGCAGTTCTTC.

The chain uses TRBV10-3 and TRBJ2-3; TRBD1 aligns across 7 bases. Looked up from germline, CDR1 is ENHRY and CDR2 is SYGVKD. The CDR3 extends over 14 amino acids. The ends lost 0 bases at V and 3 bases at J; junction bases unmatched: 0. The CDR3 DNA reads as TGTGCCATCAGTGAGTCGACAGGGACAGATACGCAGTATTTT. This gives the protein CAISESTGTDTQYF.

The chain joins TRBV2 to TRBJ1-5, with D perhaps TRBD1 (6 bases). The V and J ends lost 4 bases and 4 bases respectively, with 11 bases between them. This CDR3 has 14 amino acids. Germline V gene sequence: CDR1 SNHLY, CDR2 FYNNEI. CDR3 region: CASSGYRDNQPQHF. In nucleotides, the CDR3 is TGTGCCAGCAGTGGTTACAGGGATAATCAGCCCCAGCATTTT.

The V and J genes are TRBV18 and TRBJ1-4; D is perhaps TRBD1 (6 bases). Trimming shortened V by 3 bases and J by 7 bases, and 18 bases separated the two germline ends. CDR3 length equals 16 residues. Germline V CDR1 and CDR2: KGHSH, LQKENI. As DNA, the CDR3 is TGTGCCAGCTCACCCCCAATCCAGGGGAGGGGTGAAAAACTGTTTTTT. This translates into CASSPPIQGRGEKLFF.

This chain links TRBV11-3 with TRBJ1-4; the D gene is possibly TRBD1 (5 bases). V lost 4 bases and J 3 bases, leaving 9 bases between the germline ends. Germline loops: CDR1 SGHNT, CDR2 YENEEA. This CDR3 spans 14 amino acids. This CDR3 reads CASSWRGANEKLFF. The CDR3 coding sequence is TGTGCCAGCAGCTGGAGGGGAGCTAATGAAAAACTGTTTTTT.

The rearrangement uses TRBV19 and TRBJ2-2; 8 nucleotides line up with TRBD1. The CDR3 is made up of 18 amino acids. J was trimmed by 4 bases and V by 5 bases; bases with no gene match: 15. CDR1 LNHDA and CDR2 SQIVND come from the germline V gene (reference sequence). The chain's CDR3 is CASSPKARGRLITGELFF. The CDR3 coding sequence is TGTGCCAGTAGTCCTAAGGCCAGGGGGCGGTTGATCACCGGGGAGCTGTTTTTT.

The CDR3, as DNA: TGTGCCAGCAGTTTATTTGTGGGGACAGGGAGGAATTCACCCCTCCACTTT. Translated, it gives CASSLFVGTGRNSPLHF. J is TRBJ1-6 and V is TRBV28, with 9 bases fitting TRBD1. The germline CDR1 and CDR2 sequences are MDHEN and SYDVKM. CDR3 length equals 17 residues. V lost 1 base to trimming and J lost 7 bases; unmatched junction nucleotides: 8.

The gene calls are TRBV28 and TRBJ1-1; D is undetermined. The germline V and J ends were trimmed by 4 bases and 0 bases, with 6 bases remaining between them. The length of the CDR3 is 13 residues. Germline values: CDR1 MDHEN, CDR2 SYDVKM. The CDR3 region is CASSSYMNTEAFF. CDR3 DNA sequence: TGTGCCAGCAGTTCCTATATGAACACTGAAGCTTTCTTT.

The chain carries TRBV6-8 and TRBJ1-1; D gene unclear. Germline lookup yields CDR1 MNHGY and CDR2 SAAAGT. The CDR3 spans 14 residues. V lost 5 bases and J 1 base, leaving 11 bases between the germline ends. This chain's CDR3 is CASSQTATNTEAFF. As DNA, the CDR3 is TGTGCCAGCAGTCAGACCGCTACGAACACTGAAGCTTTCTTT.

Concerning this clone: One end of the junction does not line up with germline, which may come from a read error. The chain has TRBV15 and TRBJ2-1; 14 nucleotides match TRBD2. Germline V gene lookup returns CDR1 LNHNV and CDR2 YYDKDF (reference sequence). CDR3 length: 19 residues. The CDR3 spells CASSQDSSGLAGAYNEQFF. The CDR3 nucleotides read TGTGCCAGCAGCCAAGATAGTTCGGGACTAGCGGGGGCTTACAATGAGCAGTTCTTC.

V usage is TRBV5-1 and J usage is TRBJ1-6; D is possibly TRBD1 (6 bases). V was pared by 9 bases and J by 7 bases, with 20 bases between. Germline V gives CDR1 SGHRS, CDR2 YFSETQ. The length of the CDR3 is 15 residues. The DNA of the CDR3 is TGCGCCACCTCGAGGGGGGATCGATCCAATTCACCCCTCCACTTT. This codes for CATSRGDRSNSPLHF. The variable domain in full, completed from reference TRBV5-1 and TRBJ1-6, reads KAGVTQTPRYLIKTRGQQVTLSCSPISGHRSVSWYQQTPGQGLQFLFEYFSETQRNKGNFPGRFSGRQFSNSRSEMNVSTLELGDSALYLCATSRGDRSNSPLHFGNGTRLTVT.

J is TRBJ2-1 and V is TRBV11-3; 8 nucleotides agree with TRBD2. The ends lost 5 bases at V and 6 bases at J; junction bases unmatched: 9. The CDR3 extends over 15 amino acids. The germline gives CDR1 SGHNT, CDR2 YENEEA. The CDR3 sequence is CASSAREGVINEQFF. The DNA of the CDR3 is TGTGCCAGCAGCGCCCGGGAGGGGGTCATCAATGAGCAGTTCTTC.

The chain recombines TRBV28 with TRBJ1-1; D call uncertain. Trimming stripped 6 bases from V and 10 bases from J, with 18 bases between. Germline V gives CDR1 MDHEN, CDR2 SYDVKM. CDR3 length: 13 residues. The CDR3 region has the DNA TGTGCCAGCAGCTCTGAATTGGGTTGGGGAGCTTTCTTT. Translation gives CASSSELGWGAFF.

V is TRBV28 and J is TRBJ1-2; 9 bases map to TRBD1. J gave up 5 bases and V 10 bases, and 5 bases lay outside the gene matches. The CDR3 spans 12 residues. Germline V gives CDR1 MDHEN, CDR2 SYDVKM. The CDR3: CATQGTGYGYTF. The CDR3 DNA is TGTGCCACCCAGGGGACAGGGTATGGCTACACCTTC.

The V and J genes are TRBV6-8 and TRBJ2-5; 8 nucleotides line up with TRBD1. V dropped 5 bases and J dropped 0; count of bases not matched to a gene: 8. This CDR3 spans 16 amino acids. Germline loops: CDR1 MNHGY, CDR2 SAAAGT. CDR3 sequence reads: CASSARTGTYQETQYF. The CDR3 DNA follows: TGTGCCAGCAGTGCCCGGACAGGGACGTACCAAGAGACCCAGTACTTC.

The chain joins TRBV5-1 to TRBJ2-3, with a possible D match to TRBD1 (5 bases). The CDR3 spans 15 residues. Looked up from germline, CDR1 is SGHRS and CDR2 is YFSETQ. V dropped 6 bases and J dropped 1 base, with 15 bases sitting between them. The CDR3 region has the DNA TGCGCCAGCACCGTTTGGGGCGCCGGCACAGATACGCAGTATTTT. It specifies CASTVWGAGTDTQYF.

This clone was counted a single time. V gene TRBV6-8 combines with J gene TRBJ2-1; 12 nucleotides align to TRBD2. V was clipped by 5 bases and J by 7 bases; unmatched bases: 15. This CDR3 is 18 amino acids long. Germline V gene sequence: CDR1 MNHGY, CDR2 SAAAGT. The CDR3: CASSHTPLGLAGRNEQFF. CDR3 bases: TGTGCCAGCAGTCATACCCCTCTCGGACTAGCGGGAAGGAATGAGCAGTTCTTC.

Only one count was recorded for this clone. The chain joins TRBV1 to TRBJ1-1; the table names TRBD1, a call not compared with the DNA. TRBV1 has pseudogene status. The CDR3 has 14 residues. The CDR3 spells CASSLRGMNTEAFF. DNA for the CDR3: TGCGCCAGCAGCCTCAGGGGAATGAACACTGAAGCTTTCTTT.

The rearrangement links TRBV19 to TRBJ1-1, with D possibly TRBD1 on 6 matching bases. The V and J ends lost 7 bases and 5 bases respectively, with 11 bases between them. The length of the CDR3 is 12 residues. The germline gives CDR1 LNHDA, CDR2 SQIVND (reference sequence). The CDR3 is CASTTGKTEAFF. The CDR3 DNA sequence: TGTGCCAGTACCACAGGGAAAACTGAAGCTTTCTTT.